A single TCR beta chain is shown here with its context. Its antigen is undetermined. UMI labels and 5' RACE were used to prepare the TRB cDNA libraries. TCRdb reprocessed the 5' RACE reads and stores each CDR3 protein as one record, lacking DNA. Its table records 70,000 to 100,000 distinct CDR3 sequences. This entry is derived from a study of CXCR3-negative and CXCR3-positive naive CD8 T cells. Naive CD8+ T cells had a CD45RO-CCR7+CD27+CD95- phenotype. The germline CDR1 and CDR2 sequences are MNHNS and SASEGT. CDR3 length equals 14 residues. Study-wide results and limits: After cryopreservation, expression of CXCR3 was partially reduced, and most assays were run with fresh PBMCs. Researchers reported similar TRBV-TRBJ usage in naive CXCR3-negative and CXCR3-positive cells, though memory differed.

The chain employs TRBV6-1 and TRBJ1-1. The sequence was collected from a human donor in good health. Some clones in this sample may be carry-over from other donors' samples. Sequencing input: naive CXCR3- CD8+ T cells from blood. The subset denotes: CD45RO-CCR7+CD27+CD95- naive CD8+ T cells lacking CXCR3 (TNR3-). The CDR3 sequence: CASSEIFSGSEAFF.